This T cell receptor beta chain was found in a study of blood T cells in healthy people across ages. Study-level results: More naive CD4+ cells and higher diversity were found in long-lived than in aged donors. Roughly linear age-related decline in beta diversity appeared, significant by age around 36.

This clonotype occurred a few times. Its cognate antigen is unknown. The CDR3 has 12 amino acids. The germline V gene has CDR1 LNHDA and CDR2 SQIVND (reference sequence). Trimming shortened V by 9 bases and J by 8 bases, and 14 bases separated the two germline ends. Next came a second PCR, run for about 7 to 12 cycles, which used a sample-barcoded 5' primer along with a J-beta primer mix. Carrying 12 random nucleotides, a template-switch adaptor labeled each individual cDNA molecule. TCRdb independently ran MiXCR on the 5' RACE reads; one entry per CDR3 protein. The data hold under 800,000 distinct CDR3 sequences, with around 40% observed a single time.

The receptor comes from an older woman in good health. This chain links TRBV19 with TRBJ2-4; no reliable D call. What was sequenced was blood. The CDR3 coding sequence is TGTGCCAGCGGGCACCGGGCTGACATTCAGTACTTC. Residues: CASGHRADIQYF.